This T cell receptor beta chain was profiled in a study of OX40 agonist ivuxolimab in advanced cancers. Background for the entire study: Ivuxolimab was a fully human IgG2 agonistic monoclonal antibody targeting the costimulatory receptor OX40 (CD134). Among the roughly 50 dose-escalation patients, about 20 had hepatocellular carcinoma, roughly 15 melanoma, 9 renal cell carcinoma and 9 head and neck cancer. The monotherapy dose-escalation portion (N of about 50 patients) of the phase I ivuxolimab trial is reported in the paper. A male proportion of 70% to 90% and a mean age of about 60 years, ranging from roughly 23 to 79, were recorded for the dose-escalation cohort. Prior anti-PD-1, anti-PD-L1 or anti-CTLA-4 therapy was permitted, and 30% to 50% of dose-escalation patients had received checkpoint inhibitors. Partial responses were achieved by three dose-escalation patients, of whom one had hepatocellular carcinoma and two had cutaneous melanoma. The point of sequencing TCRbeta in the periphery was to test whether ivuxolimab changed TCR sequence diversity and drove clonal T-cell expansion. Intravenous ivuxolimab was administered to patients every 2 weeks at six dose levels: 0.01, 0.1, 0.3, 1.5, 3 and 10 mg/kg. Study-wide conclusions, independent of this receptor: In the 0.1-3.0 mg/kg groups, partial responders had among the lowest normalized peripheral clonal expansion, particularly in CD8+ T cells. At doses from 0.1 to 3.0 mg/kg, clonal expansion was seen in both CD4+ and CD8+ blood T cells between baseline and week 6. Low levels of normalized T-cell clonal expansion were also seen in some patients who did not respond. Which antigens the clonally expanded peripheral T cells were specific for was not determined. On average, CD8+ T cells showed more expanded clones than CD4+ T cells after ivuxolimab.

The trial excluded patients who had a history of autoimmune disease or who were on systemic immunosuppression. Peripheral blood for TCR sequencing was drawn from every dose cohort at baseline, at cycle 4 day 1 and at cycle 7 day 1. The samples were taken from a phase I, first-in-human, multicenter, open-label dose-escalation trial of ivuxolimab. Adults with locally advanced or metastatic head and neck squamous cell, hepatocellular, melanoma or renal cell carcinoma were enrolled in the trial. Before TCR sequencing, CD4+ T cells and CD8+ T cells from peripheral blood were sorted into separate populations. About this clone: Its antigen is still unknown. Nothing much larger sits one base from this clone, and base qualities are not available.

Genomic DNA was isolated from the sorted cells so that the TCRbeta CDR3 region could be sequenced. The immunoSEQ Assay was used to sequence the TCRbeta CDR3 regions. TCRdb mirrors the immuneACCESS table, restricted to in-frame sequences. Some clones are absent from its copies; in checked studies, under half trace to an unresolved V gene, and the reason for the others is unknown. The sample includes about 73,000 clones, with about 89% observed a single time. The top ten clones comprise roughly 0.64% of the sample. Compared with germline, V lacks 5 bases and J lacks 1 base; bases without a gene match: 2. CDR1 and CDR2 are drawn from the germline V gene: SGHAT, FQNNGV. Spanning cysteine to phenylalanine, the CDR3 consists of 16 amino acids. Only the CDR3 DNA stays, 48 bases, in frame from base 1.

This specimen was CD4+ or CD8+ T cells sorted from blood, taken in a trial of the OX40 agonist ivuxolimab. The TCR sequence derives from an adult with an advanced solid tumor such as melanoma, head and neck, liver or kidney cancer. The V gene is TRBV11-2 and the J gene is TRBJ2-6, with 10 bases in between that match TRBD1. At the DNA level, the sequence is TGTGCCAGCAGCAGGACAGGGGGTTCTGGGGCCAACGTCCTGACTTTC. This is translated as CASSRTGGSGANVLTF.